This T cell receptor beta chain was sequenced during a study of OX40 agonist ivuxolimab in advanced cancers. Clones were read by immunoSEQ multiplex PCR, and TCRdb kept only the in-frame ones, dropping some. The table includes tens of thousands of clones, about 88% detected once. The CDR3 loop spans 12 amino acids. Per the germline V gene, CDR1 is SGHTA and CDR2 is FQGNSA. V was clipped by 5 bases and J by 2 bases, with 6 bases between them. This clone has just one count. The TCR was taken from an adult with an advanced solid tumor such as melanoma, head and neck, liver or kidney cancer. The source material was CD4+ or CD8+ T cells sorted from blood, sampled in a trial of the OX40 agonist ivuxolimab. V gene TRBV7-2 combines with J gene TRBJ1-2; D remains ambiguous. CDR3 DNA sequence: TGTGCCAGCAGCCACACCAACTATGGCTACACCTTC. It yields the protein CASSHTNYGYTF.